These T cell receptor beta chains were read from a single sample in a study of blood T cell repertoires in COVID-19. Libraries were prepared by immunoSEQ multiplex PCR; TCRdb keeps only in-frame clonotypes and omits some of them. Of about 210,000 clones listed, 81% are singletons. Source material: PBMCs or T cells enriched from blood (not recorded which). All receptors derive from a woman aged 50 to 60 with acute COVID-19. Both conserved end residues are part of each CDR3. The D gene is left open where the match is weak. Clone size is stated in some rows and not others, as once, few, many or a class when expanded.

TRBJ2-5	13	TRBD1	few	TRBV5-6	TGTGCCAGCAGCTGGGACAGAGAAGAGACCCAGTACTTC	CASSWDREETQYF
TRBJ1-4	18	.	.	TRBV15	TGTGCCACCAGCAGAGATTTGGTCAGGCCGCGGGCTAATGAAAAACTGTTTTTT	CATSRDLVRPRANEKLFF
TRBJ2-2	15	TRBD1	.	TRBV6-6	TGTGCCACAAAGGACAGGGGGATTTCTAGCGGGGAGCTGTTTTTT	CATKDRGISSGELFF
TRBJ2-1	15	TRBD1	.	TRBV5-4	TGTGCCAGCAGCTTGTCACAGGGGACATACAATGAGCAGTTCTTC	CASSLSQGTYNEQFF
TRBJ2-7	17	TRBD1	.	TRBV18	TGTGCCAGCTCACCAGGGACAGGGGTGAGCCGCTCCTACGAGCAGTACTTC	CASSPGTGVSRSYEQYF
TRBJ1-5	15	.	.	TRBV28	TGTGCCAGCAGTTTGTCAGGGGCCAGCAATCAGCCCCAGCATTTT	CASSLSGASNQPQHF
TRBJ1-5	16	.	.	TRBV3-1/TRBV3-2	TGTGCCAGCAGCCAAAGCGCAGGGAATCTCAATCAGCCCCAGCATTTT	CASSQSAGNLNQPQHF
TRBJ2-5	15	TRBD1	.	TRBV7-2	TGTGCCAGCAGCTTAGGGGACAGGGTGAAGGAGACCCAGTACTTC	CASSLGDRVKETQYF
TRBJ2-7	14	.	.	TRBV19	TGTGCCAGTACGTCAGACAAGGCTGCTCCCGAGCAGTACTTC	CASTSDKAAPEQYF
TRBJ2-7	12	.	.	TRBV11-2	TGTGCCAGCAGCTTAGGGGGGCACGAGCAGTACTTC	CASSLGGHEQYF
TRBJ1-5	13	.	.	TRBV28	TGTGCCAGCAGACCAGGGTTACGGCAGCCCCAGCATTTT	CASRPGLRQPQHF
TRBJ2-2	14	.	once	TRBV6-4	TGTGCCAGCAGTGACTCGTGGGGCCTTGGGGAGCTGTTTTTT	CASSDSWGLGELFF
TRBJ2-1	15	TRBD2	once	TRBV2	TGTGCCAGCAGAGGAGGGACTAGCGGGACGAATGAGCAGTTCTTC	CASRGGTSGTNEQFF
TRBJ1-5	14	TRBD1	.	TRBV19	TGTGCCAGTAGTATAGATACAGGGGGATGGCCCCAGCATTTT	CASSIDTGGWPQHF
TRBJ2-3	15	TRBD2	.	TRBV25-1	TGTGCCAGCAGCGTCTCAGCGGGAGCCTCAGATACGCAGTATTTT	CASSVSAGASDTQYF
TRBJ2-5	12	.	.	TRBV11-3	TGTGCCAGCACCAGACAGGAAGAGACCCAGTACTTC	CASTRQEETQYF
TRBJ1-1	14	.	.	TRBV3-1/TRBV3-2	TGTGCCAGCAGCCAAGATTCAGTAAACACTGAAGCTTTCTTT	CASSQDSVNTEAFF
TRBJ2-7	12	.	.	TRBV10-3	TGTGCCATCAGTGTCGGGTCCTACGAGCAGTACTTC	CAISVGSYEQYF
TRBJ2-1	13	.	.	TRBV5-6	TGTGCCAGCAGCCCGGACACCTACAATGAGCAGTTCTTC	CASSPDTYNEQFF
TRBJ1-5	13	TRBD1	.	TRBV19	TGTGCCAGCAAGGGGGCAAGCAATCAGCCCCAGCATTTT	CASKGASNQPQHF
TRBJ2-2	20	TRBD2	.	TRBV28	TGTGCCAGCAGTCGAATCAACCCCACCGGGACTAGCGGGTACACCGGGGAGCTGTTTTTT	CASSRINPTGTSGYTGELFF
TRBJ2-5	15	.	.	TRBV4-1	TGCGCCAGCAGCCAAGATCCGAGCAATGAAGAGACCCAGTACTTC	CASSQDPSNEETQYF
TRBJ1-1	15	TRBD1	.	TRBV19	TGTGCCAGTAGTCCCCGACAGGGGGCGGACACTGAAGCTTTCTTT	CASSPRQGADTEAFF
TRBJ1-5	18	TRBD1	few	TRBV19	TGTGCCAGTAGTATAGGTCGGACAGGGGAAAGCAGCAATCAGCCCCAGCATTTT	CASSIGRTGESSNQPQHF
TRBJ2-2	12	.	.	TRBV29-1	TGCAGCGTAAGAGTTGGCACCGGGGAGCTGTTTTTT	CSVRVGTGELFF
TRBJ2-1	16	TRBD2	.	TRBV6-2/TRBV6-3	TGTGCCAGCAGTTCCCCCAGCGGGGGGTCCTACAATGAGCAGTTCTTC	CASSSPSGGSYNEQFF
TRBJ2-6	15	.	.	TRBV11-1	TGTGCCAGCAGCCTATATCGGGAAGGGGCCAACGTCCTGACTTTC	CASSLYREGANVLTF
TRBJ2-5	16	TRBD2	.	TRBV7-6	TGTGCCAGCAGCTTGACGACTAGCGGGACTGGAGAGACCCAGTACTTC	CASSLTTSGTGETQYF
TRBJ2-5	16	.	.	TRBV12-2	TGTGCAAGTCGCCTGGGACCGACAGGAAAGGGGGAGACCCAGTACTTC	CASRLGPTGKGETQYF
TRBJ2-1	14	TRBD1	.	TRBV10-3	TGTGCCATCAGTTCACAGGGGGCGCGGAATGAGCAGTTCTTC	CAISSQGARNEQFF
TRBJ2-3	16	TRBD2	.	TRBV5-1	TGCGCCAGCAGCTGGGGACTAGCGGGCGGCACAGATACGCAGTATTTT	CASSWGLAGGTDTQYF
TRBJ2-1	16	.	once	TRBV4-1	TGCGCCAGCAGCCCACCCCAGGGATCCTCCTACAATGAGCAGTTCTTC	CASSPPQGSSYNEQFF
TRBJ2-1	16	TRBD2	.	TRBV5-1	TGCGCCAGCAGCTTTACGAGCGGGAGCTCCTACAATGAGCAGTTCTTC	CASSFTSGSSYNEQFF
TRBJ1-5	16	.	.	TRBV19	TGTGCCAGTAGTATGGGGGCGGGGGGCCCCAATCAGCCCCAGCATTTT	CASSMGAGGPNQPQHF
TRBJ1-5	16	.	.	TRBV11-3	TGTGCCAGCAGCTTATGGACACAAGATCCACATCAGCCCCAGCATTTT	CASSLWTQDPHQPQHF
TRBJ2-1	16	TRBD2	.	TRBV7-8	TGTGCCAGCAGCTTATTCGCGGGGGGGCGGTACAATGAGCAGTTCTTC	CASSLFAGGRYNEQFF
TRBJ2-1	14	TRBD1	.	TRBV7-2	TGTGCCAGCAGCACTCCGACAGGGGACAATGAGCAGTTCTTC	CASSTPTGDNEQFF
TRBJ2-1	19	.	.	TRBV21-1	TGTGCCAGCAGCAAACGGTGGATGGGCGGGGGAGGTTCCTACAATGAGCAGTTCTTC	CASSKRWMGGGGSYNEQFF
TRBJ2-1	13	TRBD1	.	TRBV13	TGTGCCAGCAGCCCCGGGACAGGGGAATTTATGTTCTTC	CASSPGTGEFMFF
TRBJ2-7	15	TRBD1	.	TRBV7-2	TGTGCCAGCAGCCGTACCGGGACAGGCCAATACGAGCAGTACTTC	CASSRTGTGQYEQYF
TRBJ2-3	17	.	.	TRBV11-2	TGTGCCAGCAGTACCGGAAGGTGGACAGCGAGCACAGATACGCAGTATTTT	CASSTGRWTASTDTQYF
TRBJ2-1	20	TRBD2	few	TRBV6-2/TRBV6-3	TGTGCCAGCAGTTACACCCGACGGAACATAGCGGGAGTGAGGGTTAATGAGCAGTTCTTC	CASSYTRRNIAGVRVNEQFF
TRBJ2-2	15	TRBD2	.	TRBV7-2	TGTGCCAGCAGCCAGGGACTAGTGGACACCGGGGAGCTGTTTTTT	CASSQGLVDTGELFF
TRBJ2-7	13	TRBD1	.	TRBV7-2	TGTGCCAGCAGCTACAACAGGGGTTCCGAGCAGTACTTC	CASSYNRGSEQYF
TRBJ2-5	14	TRBD1	.	TRBV7-3	TGTGCCAGCAGCAGAAAGGGACAGGGAGAGACCCAGTACTTC	CASSRKGQGETQYF
TRBJ1-2	13	.	.	TRBV28	TGTGCCAGCAGTTTAAACAGCCTCTATGGCTACACCTTC	CASSLNSLYGYTF
TRBJ1-6	14	.	.	TRBV5-1	TGCGCCAGCAGTACTCAGGGCTTCGGTTCACCCCTCCACTTT	CASSTQGFGSPLHF
TRBJ2-6	18	TRBD2	.	TRBV7-2	TGTGCCAGCAGCTCCCGACTAGCGGGAGGATATGGGGCCAACGTCCTGACTTTC	CASSSRLAGGYGANVLTF
TRBJ2-4	12	.	.	TRBV2	TGTGCCAGCACCAGGGTCCGTGGGGTTCAGTACTTC	CASTRVRGVQYF
TRBJ2-3	14	TRBD2	.	TRBV5-1	TGCGCCAGCAGCCTGGGAGGGTCCACAGATACGCAGTATTTT	CASSLGGSTDTQYF